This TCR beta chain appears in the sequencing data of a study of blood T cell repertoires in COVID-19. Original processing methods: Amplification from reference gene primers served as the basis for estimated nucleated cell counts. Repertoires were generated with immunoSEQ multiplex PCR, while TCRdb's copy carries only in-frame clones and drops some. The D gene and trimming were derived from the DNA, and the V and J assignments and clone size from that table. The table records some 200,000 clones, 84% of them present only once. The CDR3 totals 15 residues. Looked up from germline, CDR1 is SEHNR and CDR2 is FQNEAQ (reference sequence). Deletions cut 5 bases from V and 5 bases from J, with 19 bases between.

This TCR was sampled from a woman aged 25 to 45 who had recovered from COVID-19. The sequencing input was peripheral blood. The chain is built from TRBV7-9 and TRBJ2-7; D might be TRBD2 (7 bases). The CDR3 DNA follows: TGTGCCAGCAGCCCTGCGAGGGGGGAGGGAAACGAGCAGTACTTC. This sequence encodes CASSPARGEGNEQYF. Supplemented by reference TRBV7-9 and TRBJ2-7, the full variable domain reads DTGVSQNPRHKITKRGQNVTFRCDPISEHNRLYWYRQTLGQGPEFLTYFQNEAQLEKSRLLSDRFSAERPKGSFSTLEIQRTEQGDSAMYLCASSPARGEGNEQYFGPGTRLTVT.